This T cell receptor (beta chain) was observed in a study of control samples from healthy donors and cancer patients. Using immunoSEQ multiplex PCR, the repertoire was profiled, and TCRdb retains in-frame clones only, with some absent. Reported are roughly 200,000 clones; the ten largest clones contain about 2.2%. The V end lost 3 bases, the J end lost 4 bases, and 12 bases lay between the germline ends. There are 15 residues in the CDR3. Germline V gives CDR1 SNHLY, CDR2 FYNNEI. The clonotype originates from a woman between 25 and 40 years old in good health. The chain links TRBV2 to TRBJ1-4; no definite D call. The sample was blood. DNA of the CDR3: TGTGCCAGCAGTGATGGCCAAGGACGTAATGAAAAACTGTTTTTT. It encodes CASSDGQGRNEKLFF.